This T cell receptor beta chain was retrieved from a study of control samples from healthy donors and cancer patients (dated by TCRdb to the early 2020s). Taken from cysteine to phenylalanine, the CDR3 has 14 residues. Just the 42-base CDR3 DNA is kept, in frame starting at base 1. CDR1 is given as SGHNT and CDR2 as YYREEE, both from the germline V gene (reference sequence). V loses 0 bases of germline sequence and J loses 3 bases, and the interval between the two ends is 9 bases. Library preparation used the immunoSEQ multiplex PCR assay. This immuneACCESS table, as held by TCRdb, lists in-frame sequences with V and J called but not all clones. Of the missing ones, under half trace to an unresolved V gene in checked studies; the others have no known cause. Present in this sample are fewer than 200,000 clones, 85% to 95% of which were seen just once. The top ten clonotypes cover roughly 1.5% of the sample.

Regarding this clone: Its cognate antigen has yet to be identified. Per-base qualities were not stored, and no clone one base away is much larger.

The chain is encoded by TRBV5-4 joined to TRBJ1-2, with the D gene uncertain. Sequenced: blood. The sequence was collected from a man between 18 and 29 years old in good health. The CDR3 is CASSLARQDYGYTF. The DNA sequence is given as TGTGCCAGCAGCTTGGCCCGACAAGACTATGGCTACACCTTC.